This T cell receptor (beta chain) was identified in a study of STAT5B mutations in CD4+ large granular lymphocyte leukemia. The germline CDR1 and CDR2 sequences are MNHEY and SMNVEV (reference sequence). V was trimmed by 8 bases and J by 5 bases, leaving 18 bases between them. This CDR3 region has 15 residues. Some clones are missing from TCRdb's copy, which holds only in-frame ones; the method was immunoSEQ multiplex PCR. In the table there are around 31,000 clones, about 70% of which are singletons. V is TRBV27 and J is TRBJ2-2; a possible D gene is TRBD1 (5 bases). This TCR came from a human donor in good health. Sequencing was carried out using CD4+ T cells from blood buffy coats. The CDR3 nucleotides are TGTGCCAGCCCTTTGGGGCTCCGAGAGACCGGGGAGCTGTTTTTT. It encodes CASPLGLRETGELFF.